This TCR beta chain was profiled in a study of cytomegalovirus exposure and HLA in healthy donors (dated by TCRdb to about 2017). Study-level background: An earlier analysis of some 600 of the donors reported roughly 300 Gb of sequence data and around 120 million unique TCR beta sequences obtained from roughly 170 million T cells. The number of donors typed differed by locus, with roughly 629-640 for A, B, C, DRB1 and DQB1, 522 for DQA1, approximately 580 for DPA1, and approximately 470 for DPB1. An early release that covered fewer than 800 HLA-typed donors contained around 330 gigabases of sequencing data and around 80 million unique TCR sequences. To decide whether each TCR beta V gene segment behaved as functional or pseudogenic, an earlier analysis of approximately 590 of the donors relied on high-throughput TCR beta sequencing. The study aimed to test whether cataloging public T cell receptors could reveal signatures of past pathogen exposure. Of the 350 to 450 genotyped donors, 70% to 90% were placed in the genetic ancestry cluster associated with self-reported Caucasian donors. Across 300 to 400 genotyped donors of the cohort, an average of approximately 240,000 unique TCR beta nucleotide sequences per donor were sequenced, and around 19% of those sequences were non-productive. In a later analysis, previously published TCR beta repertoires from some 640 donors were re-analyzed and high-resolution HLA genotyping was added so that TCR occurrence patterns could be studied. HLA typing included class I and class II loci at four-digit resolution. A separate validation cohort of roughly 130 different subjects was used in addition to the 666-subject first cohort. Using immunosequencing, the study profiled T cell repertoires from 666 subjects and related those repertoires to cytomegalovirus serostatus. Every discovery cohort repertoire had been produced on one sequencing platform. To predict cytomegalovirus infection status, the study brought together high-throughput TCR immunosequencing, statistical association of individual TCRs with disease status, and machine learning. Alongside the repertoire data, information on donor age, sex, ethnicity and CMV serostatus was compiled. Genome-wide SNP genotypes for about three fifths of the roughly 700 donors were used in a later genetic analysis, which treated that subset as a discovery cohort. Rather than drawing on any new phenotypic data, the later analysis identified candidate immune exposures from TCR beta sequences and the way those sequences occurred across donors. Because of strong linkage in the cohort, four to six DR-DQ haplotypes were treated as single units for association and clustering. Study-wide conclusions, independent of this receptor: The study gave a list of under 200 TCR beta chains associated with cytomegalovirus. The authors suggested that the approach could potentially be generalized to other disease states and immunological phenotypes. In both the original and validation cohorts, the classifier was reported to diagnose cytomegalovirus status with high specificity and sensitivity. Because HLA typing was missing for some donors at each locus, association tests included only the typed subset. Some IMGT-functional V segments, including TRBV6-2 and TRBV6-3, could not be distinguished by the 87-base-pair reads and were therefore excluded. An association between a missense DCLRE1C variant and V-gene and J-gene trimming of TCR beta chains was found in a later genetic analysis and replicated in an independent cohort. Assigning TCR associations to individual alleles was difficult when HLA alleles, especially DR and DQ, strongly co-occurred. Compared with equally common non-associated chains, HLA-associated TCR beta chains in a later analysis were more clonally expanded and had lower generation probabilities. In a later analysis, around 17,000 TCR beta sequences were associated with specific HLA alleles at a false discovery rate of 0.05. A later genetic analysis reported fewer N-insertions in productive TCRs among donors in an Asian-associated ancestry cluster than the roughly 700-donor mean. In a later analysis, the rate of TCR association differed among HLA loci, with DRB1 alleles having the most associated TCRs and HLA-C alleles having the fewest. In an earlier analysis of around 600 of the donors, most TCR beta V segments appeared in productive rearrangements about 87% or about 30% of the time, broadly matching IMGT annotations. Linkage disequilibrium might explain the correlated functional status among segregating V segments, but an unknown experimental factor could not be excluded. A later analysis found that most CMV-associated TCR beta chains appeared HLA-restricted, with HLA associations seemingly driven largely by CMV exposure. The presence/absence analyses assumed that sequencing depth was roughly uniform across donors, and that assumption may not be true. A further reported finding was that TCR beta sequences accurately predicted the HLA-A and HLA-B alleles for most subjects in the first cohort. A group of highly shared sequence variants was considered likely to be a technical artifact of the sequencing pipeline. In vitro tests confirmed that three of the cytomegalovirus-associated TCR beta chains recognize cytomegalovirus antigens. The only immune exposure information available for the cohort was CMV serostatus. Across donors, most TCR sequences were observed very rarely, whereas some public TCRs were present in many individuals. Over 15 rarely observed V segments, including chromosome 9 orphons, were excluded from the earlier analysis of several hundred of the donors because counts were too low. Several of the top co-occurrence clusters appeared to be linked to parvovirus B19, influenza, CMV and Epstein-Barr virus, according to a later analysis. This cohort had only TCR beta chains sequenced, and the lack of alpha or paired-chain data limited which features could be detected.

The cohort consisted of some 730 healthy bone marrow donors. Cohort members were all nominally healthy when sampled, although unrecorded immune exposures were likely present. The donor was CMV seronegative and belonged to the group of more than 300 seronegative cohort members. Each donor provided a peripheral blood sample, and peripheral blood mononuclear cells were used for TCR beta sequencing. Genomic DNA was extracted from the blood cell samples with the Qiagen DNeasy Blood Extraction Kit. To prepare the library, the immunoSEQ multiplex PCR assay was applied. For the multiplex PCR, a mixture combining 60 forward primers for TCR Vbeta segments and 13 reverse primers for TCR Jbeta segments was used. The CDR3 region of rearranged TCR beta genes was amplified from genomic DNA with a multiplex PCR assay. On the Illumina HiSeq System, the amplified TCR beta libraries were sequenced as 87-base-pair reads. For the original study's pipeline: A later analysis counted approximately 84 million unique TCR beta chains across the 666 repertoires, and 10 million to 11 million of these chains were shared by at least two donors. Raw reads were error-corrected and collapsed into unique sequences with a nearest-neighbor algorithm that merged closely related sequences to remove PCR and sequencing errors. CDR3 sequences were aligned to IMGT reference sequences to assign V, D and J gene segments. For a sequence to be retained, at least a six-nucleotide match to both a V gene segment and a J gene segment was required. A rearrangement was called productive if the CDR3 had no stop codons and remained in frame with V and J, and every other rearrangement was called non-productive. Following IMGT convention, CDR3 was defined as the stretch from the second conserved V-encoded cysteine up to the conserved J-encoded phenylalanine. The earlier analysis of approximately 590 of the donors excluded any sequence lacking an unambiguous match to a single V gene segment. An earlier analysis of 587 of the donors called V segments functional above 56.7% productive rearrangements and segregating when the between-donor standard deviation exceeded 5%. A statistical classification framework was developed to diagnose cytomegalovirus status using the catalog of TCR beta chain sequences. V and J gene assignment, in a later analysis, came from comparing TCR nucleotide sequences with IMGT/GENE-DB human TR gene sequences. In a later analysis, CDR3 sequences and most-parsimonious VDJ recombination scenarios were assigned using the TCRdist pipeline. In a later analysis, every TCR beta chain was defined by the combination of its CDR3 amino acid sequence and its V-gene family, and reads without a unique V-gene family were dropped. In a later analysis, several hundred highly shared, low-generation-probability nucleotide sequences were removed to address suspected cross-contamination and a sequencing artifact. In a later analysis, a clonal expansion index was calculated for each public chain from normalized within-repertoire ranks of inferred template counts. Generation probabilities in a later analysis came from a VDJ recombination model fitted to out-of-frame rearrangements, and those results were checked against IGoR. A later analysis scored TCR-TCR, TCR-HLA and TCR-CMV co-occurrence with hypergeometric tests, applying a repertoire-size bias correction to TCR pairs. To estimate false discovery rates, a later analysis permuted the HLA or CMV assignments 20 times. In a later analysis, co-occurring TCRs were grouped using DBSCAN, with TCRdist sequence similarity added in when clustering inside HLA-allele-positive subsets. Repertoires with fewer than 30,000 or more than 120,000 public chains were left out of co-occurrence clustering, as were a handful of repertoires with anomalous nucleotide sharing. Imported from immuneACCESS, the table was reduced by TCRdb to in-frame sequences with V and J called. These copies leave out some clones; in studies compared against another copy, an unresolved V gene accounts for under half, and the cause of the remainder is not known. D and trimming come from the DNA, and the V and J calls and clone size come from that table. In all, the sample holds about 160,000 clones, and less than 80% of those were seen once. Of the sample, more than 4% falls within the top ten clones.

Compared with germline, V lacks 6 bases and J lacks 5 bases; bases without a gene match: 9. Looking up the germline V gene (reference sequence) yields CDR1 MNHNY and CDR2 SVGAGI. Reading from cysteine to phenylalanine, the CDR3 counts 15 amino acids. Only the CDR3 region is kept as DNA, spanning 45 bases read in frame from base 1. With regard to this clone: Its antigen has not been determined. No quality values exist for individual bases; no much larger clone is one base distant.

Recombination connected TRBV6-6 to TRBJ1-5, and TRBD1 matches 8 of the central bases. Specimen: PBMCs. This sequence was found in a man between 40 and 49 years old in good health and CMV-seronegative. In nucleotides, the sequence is TGTGCCAGCAGACTGACAGGGACAGGAGATCAGCCCCAGCATTTT. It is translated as CASRLTGTGDQPQHF.